This T cell receptor (beta chain) was sequenced for a study of blood T cell repertoires in COVID-19. Study-wide background: There were acute and convalescent COVID-19 samples, and they came from the United States, Italy and Spain.

The participants were between roughly 18 and 89 years old and came from some 23 US areas. V lost 0 bases and J lost 1; bases outside the gene matches: 2. This CDR3 region has 15 residues. Per the study methods: Scientists estimated how many nucleated cells there were by amplifying reference gene primers. Produced via immunoSEQ multiplex PCR; TCRdb's table is partial and in-frame only. V and J calls and clone size are as listed in that table; D and trimming were resolved from the DNA. The repertoire includes approximately 300,000 clones, around nine tenths of them detected once, and about 2.7% sits in the top ten.

The V call is TRBV23-1, the J call TRBJ1-1; 7 bases agree with TRBD1. TRBV23-1 is an ORF for which the function is uncertain. The sequencing input was PBMCs or T cells enriched from blood (not recorded which). This sequence was found in a woman aged 18-35 years who had recovered from COVID-19. CDR3: CASSQSGTANTEAFF. The CDR3 DNA is TGCGCCAGCAGTCAATCCGGGACAGCGAACACTGAAGCTTTCTTT.